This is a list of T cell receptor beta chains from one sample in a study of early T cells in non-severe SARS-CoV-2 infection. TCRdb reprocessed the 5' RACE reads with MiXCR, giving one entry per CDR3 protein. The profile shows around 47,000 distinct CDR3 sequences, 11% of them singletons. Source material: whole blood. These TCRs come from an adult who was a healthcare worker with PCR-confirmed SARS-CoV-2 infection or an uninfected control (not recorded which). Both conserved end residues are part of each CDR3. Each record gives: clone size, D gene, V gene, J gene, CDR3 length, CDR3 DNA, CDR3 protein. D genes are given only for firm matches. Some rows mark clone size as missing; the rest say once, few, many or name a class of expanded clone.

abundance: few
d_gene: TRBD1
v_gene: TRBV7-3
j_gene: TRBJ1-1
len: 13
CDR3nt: TGTGCCAGCAGACAAGACAGGGACACTGAAGCTTTCTTT
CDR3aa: CASRQDRDTEAFF

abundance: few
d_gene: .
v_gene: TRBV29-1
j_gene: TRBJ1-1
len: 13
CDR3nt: TGCAGCGTTGAAGAAATGGGCGGAGATCTAGCTTTCTTT
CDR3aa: CSVEEMGGDLAFF

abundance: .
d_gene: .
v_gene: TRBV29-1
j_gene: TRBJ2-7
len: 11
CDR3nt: TGCAGCGTTCAACACTCCTACGAGCAGTACTTC
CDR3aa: CSVQHSYEQYF

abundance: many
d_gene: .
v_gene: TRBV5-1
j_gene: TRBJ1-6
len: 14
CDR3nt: TGCGCCAGCAGCTCGGACGGCAATAATTCACCCCTCCACTTT
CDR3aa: CASSSDGNNSPLHF

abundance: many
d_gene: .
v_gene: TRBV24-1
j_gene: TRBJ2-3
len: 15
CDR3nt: TGTGCCACCAGTGCCGAAGAGGACTTCACAGATACGCAGTATTTT
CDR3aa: CATSAEEDFTDTQYF

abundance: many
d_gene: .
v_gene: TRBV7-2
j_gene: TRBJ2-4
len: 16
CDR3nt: TGTGCCAGCAGCTCTATAAGCGGGCTAGCCAAAAACATTCAGTACTTC
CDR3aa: CASSSISGLAKNIQYF

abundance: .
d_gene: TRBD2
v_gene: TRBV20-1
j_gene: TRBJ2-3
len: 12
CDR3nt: TGCAGTGCTAGAGCGGGAGGTGATACGCAGTATTTT
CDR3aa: CSARAGGDTQYF

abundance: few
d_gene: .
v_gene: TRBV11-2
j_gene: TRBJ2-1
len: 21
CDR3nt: TGTGCCAGCAGCCACCTCGGAGGTCTTGTACCCTACTATACCACTTACAATGAGCAGTTCTTC
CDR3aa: CASSHLGGLVPYYTTYNEQFF

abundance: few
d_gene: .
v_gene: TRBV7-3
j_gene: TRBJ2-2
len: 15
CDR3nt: TGTGCCAGCAGCTTAACTGCGGGGAACACCGGGGAGCTGTTTTTT
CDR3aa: CASSLTAGNTGELFF

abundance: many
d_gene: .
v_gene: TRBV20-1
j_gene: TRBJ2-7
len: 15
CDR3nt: TGCAGTGCTAGAGATATCTCGGCAGGCGCTTACGAGCAGTACTTC
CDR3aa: CSARDISAGAYEQYF

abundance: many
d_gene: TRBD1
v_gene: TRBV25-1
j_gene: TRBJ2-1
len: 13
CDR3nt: TGTGCCAGCAGTGCGACAGGGATCGATGAGCAGTTCTTC
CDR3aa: CASSATGIDEQFF

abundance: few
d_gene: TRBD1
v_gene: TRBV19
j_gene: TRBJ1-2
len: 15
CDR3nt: TGTGCCAGTAGTATTCTCGGGACAGCGACTCGAGGCTACACCTTC
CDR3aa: CASSILGTATRGYTF

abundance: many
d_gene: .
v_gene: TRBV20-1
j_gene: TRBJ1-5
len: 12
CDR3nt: TGCAGTGCTACCCAAAGCAATCAGCCCCAGCATTTT
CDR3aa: CSATQSNQPQHF

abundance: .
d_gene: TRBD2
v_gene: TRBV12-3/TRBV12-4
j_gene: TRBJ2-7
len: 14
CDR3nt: TGTGCCAGCAGTTACGGGACTAGCGGGAGCCCGCAGTACTTC
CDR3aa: CASSYGTSGSPQYF